This is a list of T cell receptor beta chains from one sample in a study of cytomegalovirus exposure and HLA in healthy donors. TCRdb's table, derived via immunoSEQ multiplex PCR, lists solely in-frame clones and lacks some. Found here are some 160,000 clones, about 85% of them singletons; the top ten hold approximately 2.5%. Source material: PBMCs. These receptor sequences come from a man aged 30-40 years in good health and CMV-seropositive. Each CDR3 is given with its conserved first and last residue. A D gene is named only where the DNA matches it firmly. Clone size is stated in some rows and not others, as once, few, many or a class when expanded.

TRBJ2-1,NA,TRBV20-1,NA,CSARPYNEQFF,TGCAGTGCTAGACCATACAATGAGCAGTTCTTC
TRBJ2-1,NA,TRBV12-2,NA,CASAQLDGRAHDEQFF,TGTGCAAGTGCCCAGTTAGACGGGAGGGCCCACGATGAGCAGTTCTTC
TRBJ1-1,TRBD1,TRBV19,NA,CASSYGQGGTEAFF,TGTGCCAGTAGCTATGGACAGGGTGGAACTGAAGCTTTCTTT
TRBJ2-1,NA,TRBV7-9,NA,CASSSGSNPYPTYNEQFF,TGTGCCAGCAGCTCCGGGTCTAACCCATACCCCACTTACAATGAGCAGTTCTTC
TRBJ2-5,TRBD2,TRBV7-2,NA,CASSLVPLAGETQYF,TGTGCCAGCAGCTTAGTCCCCCTAGCGGGGGAGACCCAGTACTTC
TRBJ2-7,TRBD1,TRBV13,NA,CASSSDRGYEQYF,TGTGCCAGCAGCTCCGACAGGGGCTACGAGCAGTACTTC
TRBJ1-1,NA,TRBV19,few,CASRFRNTEAFF,TGTGCCAGTAGGTTCAGGAACACTGAAGCTTTCTTT
TRBJ2-3,NA,TRBV5-1,few,CASSRGAGDTQYF,TGCGCCAGCAGCCGGGGAGCGGGTGATACGCAGTATTTT
TRBJ2-3,TRBD1,TRBV29-1,NA,CSANAGGITDTQYF,TGCAGCGCCAACGCAGGGGGCATTACAGATACGCAGTATTTT
TRBJ1-1,TRBD1,TRBV28,few,CASSSGQGHTEAFF,TGTGCCAGCAGTTCTGGACAGGGCCACACTGAAGCTTTCTTT
TRBJ2-1,TRBD2,TRBV11-2,NA,CASSLGPGAGGQSEQFF,TGTGCCAGCAGCTTAGGTCCTGGGGCGGGAGGACAAAGTGAGCAGTTCTTC
TRBJ2-1,TRBD1,TRBV7-2,NA,CASSPARGYNEQFF,TGTGCCAGCAGCCCCGCCAGGGGGTACAATGAGCAGTTCTTC
TRBJ1-2,NA,TRBV5-8,NA,CASSQPGARGDGYTF,TGTGCCAGCAGCCAACCAGGGGCCAGAGGCGATGGCTACACCTTC
TRBJ1-1,NA,TRBV6-6,few,CASRTEAGAEAFF,TGTGCCAGCAGAACAGAGGCGGGGGCTGAAGCTTTCTTT
TRBJ2-5,NA,TRBV4-1,NA,CASSHGWGLEETQYF,TGCGCCAGCAGCCACGGTTGGGGCCTGGAAGAGACCCAGTACTTC
TRBJ2-7,NA,TRBV10-3,NA,CAISDGGLEAEQYF,TGTGCCATCAGTGACGGGGGACTGGAGGCGGAGCAGTACTTC
TRBJ1-5,NA,TRBV14,NA,CASLSLTPRGGEDNQPQHF,TGTGCCAGCCTTTCCCTTACCCCACGGGGAGGGGAGGACAACCAGCCCCAGCATTTT
TRBJ2-1,NA,TRBV11-3,NA,CASSSGVFEGPYNEQFF,TGTGCCAGCAGCTCCGGGGTATTCGAGGGTCCCTACAATGAGCAGTTCTTC
TRBJ1-4,TRBD1,TRBV7-9,NA,CASSLGTTGVEEKLFF,TGTGCCAGCAGCTTAGGCACCACAGGGGTAGAGGAAAAACTGTTTTTT
TRBJ2-7,TRBD2,TRBV5-6,few,CASSLGAGVPEQYF,TGTGCCAGCAGCTTGGGGGCGGGAGTACCCGAGCAGTACTTC
TRBJ2-3,TRBD2,TRBV5-6,NA,CASSLLLSGRRTTQYF,TGTGCCAGCAGCTTGCTACTTAGCGGGAGAAGGACTACGCAGTATTTT
TRBJ2-1,TRBD1,TRBV9,NA,CASSVTGTGAYNEQFF,TGTGCCAGCAGCGTAACCGGGACAGGTGCGTACAATGAGCAGTTCTTC
TRBJ2-3,NA,TRBV15,NA,CATSRDYYLRTDTQYF,TGTGCCACCAGCAGAGATTATTATTTGAGGACAGATACGCAGTATTTT
TRBJ1-5,NA,TRBV5-6,NA,CASSRLRQPQHF,TGTGCCAGCAGCCGACTTCGGCAGCCCCAGCATTTT
TRBJ2-1,NA,TRBV29-1,NA,CSVEDRGRGEQFNEQFF,TGCAGCGTTGAAGATCGGGGCAGGGGGGAACAATTCAATGAGCAGTTCTTC
TRBJ2-7,TRBD2,TRBV7-2,NA,CASSLARTSSYEQYF,TGTGCCAGCAGCTTAGCAAGGACTAGTTCCTACGAGCAGTACTTC
TRBJ2-6,NA,TRBV6-5,NA,CASRLESGANVLTF,TGTGCCAGCAGACTTGAATCTGGGGCCAACGTCCTGACTTTC
TRBJ2-7,TRBD2,TRBV14,few,CASSQGTSAGYEQYF,TGTGCCAGCAGCCAAGGGACTAGCGCGGGCTACGAGCAGTACTTC
TRBJ2-5,TRBD2,TRBV6-4,NA,CASSEIAGGQETQYF,TGTGCCAGCAGTGAGATAGCGGGAGGGCAAGAGACCCAGTACTTC
TRBJ1-1,NA,TRBV19,few,CASSIVRSTPFF,TGTGCCAGTAGTATAGTGCGGAGTACCCCTTTCTTT
TRBJ2-1,TRBD2,TRBV29-1,once,CSTTSRASGRALAPYNEQFF,TGCAGCACCACCTCCCGGGCTAGCGGGAGGGCCTTGGCCCCCTACAATGAGCAGTTCTTC
TRBJ2-2,NA,TRBV7-6,NA,CASIFAKSNTGELFF,TGTGCCAGCATATTCGCGAAGAGCAACACCGGGGAGCTGTTTTTT
TRBJ2-1,NA,TRBV6-5,NA,CASSYQRYNEQFF,TGTGCCAGCAGTTACCAACGGTACAATGAGCAGTTCTTC
TRBJ2-5,TRBD2,TRBV7-2,NA,CASSENGLAGTETQYF,TGTGCCAGCAGCGAGAATGGACTAGCGGGAACGGAGACCCAGTACTTC
TRBJ1-6,TRBD1,TRBV5-1,NA,CASRPEGTGDSPLHF,TGCGCCAGTAGGCCGGAAGGGACAGGGGATTCACCCCTCCACTTT
TRBJ2-3,NA,TRBV7-2,NA,CASSWGPDTQYF,TGTGCCAGCAGCTGGGGCCCAGATACGCAGTATTTT
TRBJ1-1,NA,TRBV18,NA,CASSPEGGRGTEAFF,TGTGCCAGCTCACCGGAGGGGGGGCGCGGGACTGAAGCTTTCTTT
TRBJ2-1,NA,TRBV10-3,NA,CAISARNEQFF,TGTGCCATCAGTGCCAGGAATGAGCAGTTCTTC
TRBJ2-1,NA,TRBV27,NA,CASSLGLAFNEQFF,TGTGCCAGCAGTTTAGGGCTAGCCTTTAATGAGCAGTTCTTC
TRBJ1-6,NA,TRBV5-6,NA,CASSLARRGGGPLHF,TGTGCCAGCAGCTTGGCCCGCAGGGGCGGTGGACCCCTCCACTTT
TRBJ2-1,NA,TRBV14,NA,CASSQDLGSFYNEQFF,TGTGCCAGCAGCCAAGATCTGGGCAGCTTCTACAATGAGCAGTTCTTC
TRBJ1-2,NA,TRBV2,NA,CASSRDTVYGYTF,TGTGCCAGCAGTCGGGACACCGTCTATGGCTACACCTTC
TRBJ2-1,TRBD2,TRBV13,NA,CASSLRTSATYNEQFF,TGTGCCAGCAGCCTCCGGACTAGCGCTACCTACAATGAGCAGTTCTTC